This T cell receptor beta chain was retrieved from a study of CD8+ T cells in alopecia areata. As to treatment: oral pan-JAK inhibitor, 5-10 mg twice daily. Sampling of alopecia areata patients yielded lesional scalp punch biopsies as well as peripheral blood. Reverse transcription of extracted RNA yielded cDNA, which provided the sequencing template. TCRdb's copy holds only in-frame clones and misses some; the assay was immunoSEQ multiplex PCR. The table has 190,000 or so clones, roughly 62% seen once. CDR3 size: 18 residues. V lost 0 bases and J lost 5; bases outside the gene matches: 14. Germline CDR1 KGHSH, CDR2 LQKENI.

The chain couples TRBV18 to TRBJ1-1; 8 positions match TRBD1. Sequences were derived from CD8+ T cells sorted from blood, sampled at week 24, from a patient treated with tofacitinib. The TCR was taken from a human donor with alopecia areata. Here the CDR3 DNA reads TGTGCCAGCTCACCACCGGCGGTCACTCAGGGGGCGTTGACTGAAGCTTTCTTT. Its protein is CASSPPAVTQGALTEAFF. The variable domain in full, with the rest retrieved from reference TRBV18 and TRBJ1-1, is NAGVMQNPRHLVRRRGQEARLRCSPMKGHSHVYWYRQLPEEGLKFMVYLQKENIIDESGMPKERFSAEFPKEGPSILRIQQVVRGDSAAYFCASSPPAVTQGALTEAFFGQGTRLTVV.